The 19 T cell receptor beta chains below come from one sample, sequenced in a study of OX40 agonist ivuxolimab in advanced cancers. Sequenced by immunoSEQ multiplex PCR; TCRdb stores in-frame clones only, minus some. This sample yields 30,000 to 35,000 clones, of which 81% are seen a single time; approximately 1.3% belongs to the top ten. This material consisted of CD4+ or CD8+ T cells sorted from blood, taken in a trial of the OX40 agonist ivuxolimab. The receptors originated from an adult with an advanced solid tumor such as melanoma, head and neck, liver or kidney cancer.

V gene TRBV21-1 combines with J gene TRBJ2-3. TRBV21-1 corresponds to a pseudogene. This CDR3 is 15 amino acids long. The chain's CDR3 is CASSKVGASTDTQYF. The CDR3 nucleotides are TGTGCCAGCAGCAAAGTCGGGGCTAGCACAGATACGCAGTATTTT.

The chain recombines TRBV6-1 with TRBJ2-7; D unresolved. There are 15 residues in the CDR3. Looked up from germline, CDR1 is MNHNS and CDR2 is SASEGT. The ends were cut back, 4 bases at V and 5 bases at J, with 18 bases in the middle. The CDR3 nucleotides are TGTGCCAGCAGTGTCCCCCGCGGAAATCCCCACGAGCAGTACTTC. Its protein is CASSVPRGNPHEQYF.

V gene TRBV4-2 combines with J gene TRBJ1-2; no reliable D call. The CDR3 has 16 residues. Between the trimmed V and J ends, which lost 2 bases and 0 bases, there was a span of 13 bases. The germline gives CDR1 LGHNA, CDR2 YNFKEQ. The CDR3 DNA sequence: TGTGCCAGCAGCCAATCAGCTCACCTAGCTAACTATGGCTACACCTTC. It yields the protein CASSQSAHLANYGYTF.

DNA for the CDR3: TGCGCCAGCAGCGAGGGACTAGCGTCCGATACGCAGTATTTT. It is translated as CASSEGLASDTQYF. J is TRBJ2-3 and V is TRBV5-1; 10 nucleotides line up with TRBD2. The CDR3 is made up of 14 amino acids. The junction had 5 bases not matched to a gene; V was cut back by 4 bases and J by 6 bases. CDR1 and CDR2 (germline): SGHRS, YFSETQ.

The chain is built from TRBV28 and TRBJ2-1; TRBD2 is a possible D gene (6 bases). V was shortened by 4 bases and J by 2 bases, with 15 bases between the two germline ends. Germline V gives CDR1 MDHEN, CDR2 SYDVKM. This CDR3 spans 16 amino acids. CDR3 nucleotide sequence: TGTGCCAGCAGTTCCCCGGAAGGAGGGCCCTACAATGAGCAGTTCTTC. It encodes CASSSPEGGPYNEQFF.

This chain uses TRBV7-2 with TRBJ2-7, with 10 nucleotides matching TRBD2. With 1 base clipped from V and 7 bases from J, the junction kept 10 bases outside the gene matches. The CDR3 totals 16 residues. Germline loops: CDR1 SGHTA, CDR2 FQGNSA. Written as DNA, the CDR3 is TGTGCCAGCAGCTTAGAATCGAGCGGGGGGGCGAGGGAGCAGTACTTC. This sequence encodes CASSLESSGGAREQYF.

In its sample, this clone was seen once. The CDR3 loop is CASSLAPGQGYEQFF. The CDR3, as DNA: TGTGCCAGCAGCTTGGCCCCCGGACAGGGGTACGAGCAGTTCTTC. V usage is TRBV7-6 and J usage is TRBJ2-1; TRBD1 agrees at 9 bases. Trimming removed 3 bases from V and 10 bases from J; junction bases left unmatched: 10. CDR1 is SGHVS, CDR2 FNYEAQ, per germline. The length of the CDR3 is 15 residues.

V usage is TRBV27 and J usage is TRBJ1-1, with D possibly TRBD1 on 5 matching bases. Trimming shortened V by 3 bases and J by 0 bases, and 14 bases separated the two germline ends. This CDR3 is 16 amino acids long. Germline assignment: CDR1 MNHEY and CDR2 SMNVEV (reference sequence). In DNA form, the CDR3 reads TGTGCCAGCAGTTTGGACCCGAGGGGAATGAACACTGAAGCTTTCTTT. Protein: CASSLDPRGMNTEAFF.

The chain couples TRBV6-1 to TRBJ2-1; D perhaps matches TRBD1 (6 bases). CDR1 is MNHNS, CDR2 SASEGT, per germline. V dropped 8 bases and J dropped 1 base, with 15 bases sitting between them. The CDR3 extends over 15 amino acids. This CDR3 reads CASRLGGLSYNEQFF. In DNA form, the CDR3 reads TGTGCCAGCCGCTTAGGGGGTCTGTCCTACAATGAGCAGTTCTTC.

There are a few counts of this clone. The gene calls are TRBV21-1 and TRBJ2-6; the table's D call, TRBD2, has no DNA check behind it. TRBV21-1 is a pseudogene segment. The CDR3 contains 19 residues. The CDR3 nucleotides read TGTGCCAGCAGCGGGGAGGGCGGGGAGACCTACTCTGGGGCCAACGTCCTGACTTTC. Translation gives CASSGEGGETYSGANVLTF.

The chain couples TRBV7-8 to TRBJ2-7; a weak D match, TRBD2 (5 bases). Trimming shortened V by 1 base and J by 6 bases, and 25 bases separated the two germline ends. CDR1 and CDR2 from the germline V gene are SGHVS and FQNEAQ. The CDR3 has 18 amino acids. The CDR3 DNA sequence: TGTGCCAGCAGCTTAGTTCCCCCCGGGGTCGGGAAAGGTGTCGAGCAGTACTTC. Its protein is CASSLVPPGVGKGVEQYF.

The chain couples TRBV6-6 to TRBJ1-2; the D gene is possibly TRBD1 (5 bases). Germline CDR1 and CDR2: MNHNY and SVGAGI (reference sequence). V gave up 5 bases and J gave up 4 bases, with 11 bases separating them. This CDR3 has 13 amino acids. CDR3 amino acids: CASSRAGLYGYTF. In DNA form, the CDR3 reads TGTGCCAGCAGTCGGGCGGGACTCTATGGCTACACCTTC.

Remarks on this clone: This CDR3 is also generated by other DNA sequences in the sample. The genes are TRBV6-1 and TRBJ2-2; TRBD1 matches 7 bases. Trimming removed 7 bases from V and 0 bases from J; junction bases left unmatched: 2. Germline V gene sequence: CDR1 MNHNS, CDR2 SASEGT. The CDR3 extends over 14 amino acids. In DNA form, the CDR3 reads TGTGCCAGCACCGGGACAGCGAACACCGGGGAGCTGTTTTTT. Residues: CASTGTANTGELFF.

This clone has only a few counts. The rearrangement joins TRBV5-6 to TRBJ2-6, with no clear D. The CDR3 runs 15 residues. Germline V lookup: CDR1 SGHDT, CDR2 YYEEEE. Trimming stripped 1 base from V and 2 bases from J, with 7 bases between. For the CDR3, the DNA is TGTGCCAGCAGCTTGAGTTTGGCTGGGGCCAACGTCCTGACTTTC. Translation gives CASSLSLAGANVLTF. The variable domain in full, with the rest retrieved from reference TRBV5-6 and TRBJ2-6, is DAGVTQSPTHLIKTRGQQVTLRCSPKSGHDTVSWYQQALGQGPQFIFQYYEEEERQRGNFPDRFSGHQFPNYSSELNVNALLLGDSALYLCASSLSLAGANVLTFGAGSRLTVL.

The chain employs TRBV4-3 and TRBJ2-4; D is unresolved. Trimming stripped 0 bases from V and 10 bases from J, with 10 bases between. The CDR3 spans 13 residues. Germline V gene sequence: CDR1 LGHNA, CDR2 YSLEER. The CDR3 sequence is CASSQEKGKIQYF. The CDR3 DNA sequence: TGCGCCAGCAGCCAAGAGAAGGGAAAAATTCAGTACTTC.

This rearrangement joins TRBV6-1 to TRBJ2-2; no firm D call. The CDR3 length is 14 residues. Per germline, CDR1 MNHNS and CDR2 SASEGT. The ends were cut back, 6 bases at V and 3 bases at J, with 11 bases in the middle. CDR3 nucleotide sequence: TGTGCCAGCAGACGGGTTAGGGACACCGGGGAGCTGTTTTTT. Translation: CASRRVRDTGELFF.

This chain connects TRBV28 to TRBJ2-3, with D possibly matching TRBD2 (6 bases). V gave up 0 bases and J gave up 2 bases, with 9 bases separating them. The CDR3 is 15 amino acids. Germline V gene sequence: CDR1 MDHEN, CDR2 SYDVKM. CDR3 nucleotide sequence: TGTGCCAGCAGTTTATGGGGGACTGACACAGATACGCAGTATTTT. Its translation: CASSLWGTDTDTQYF.

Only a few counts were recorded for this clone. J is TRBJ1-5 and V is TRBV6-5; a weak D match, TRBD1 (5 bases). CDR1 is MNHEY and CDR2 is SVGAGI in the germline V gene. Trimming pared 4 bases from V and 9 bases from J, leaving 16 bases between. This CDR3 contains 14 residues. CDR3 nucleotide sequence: TGTGCCAGCAGTTCGACAGTTTTTGGGGCGCCCCAGCATTTT. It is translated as CASSSTVFGAPQHF.

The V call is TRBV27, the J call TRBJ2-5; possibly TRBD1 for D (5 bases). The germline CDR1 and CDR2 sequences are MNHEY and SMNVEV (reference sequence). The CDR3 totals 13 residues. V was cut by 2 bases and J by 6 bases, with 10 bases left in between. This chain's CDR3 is CASSLLQGKTQYF. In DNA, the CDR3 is TGTGCCAGCAGTTTACTGCAGGGAAAGACCCAGTACTTC.